This TCR beta chain was obtained from a study of T and B cells in COVID-19 patients. At the level of the study: The recovered cohort's median age was approximately 37 years, versus approximately 63 years in active infection. Study results and limitations: Patients with COVID-19 reportedly showed strongly skewed T cell receptor beta variable and joining gene usage. CD4+, regulatory T cell, CD8+ and sorted SARS-CoV-2-responsive or tetramer+ T cells were not yet sequenced. Few blood samples existed from mildly ill patients during symptoms or early in severe cases.

Each TRB amplification used roughly 250-550 ng of genomic DNA from blood. BIOMED2 TRB-A/B primer pools were used in multiplex TRB PCR. TCRdb itself ran the multiplex PCR reads through MiXCR, one entry per CDR3 protein. The sample records thousands of distinct CDR3 sequences, approximately 22% being singletons. This clonotype ranks as medium-sized. Its cognate antigen is unknown. The CDR3 is made up of 14 amino acids. The trim removed 6 bases at V and 4 bases at J, leaving 7 bases unmatched. From germline, CDR1 is LNHDA and CDR2 SQIVND (reference sequence). Sequencing was performed on blood. The chain employs TRBV19 and TRBJ1-2, with 8 nucleotides matching TRBD1. The sequence derives from a human donor who had recovered from COVID-19. This CDR3 is CASSPTGGIYGYTF. The CDR3 DNA reads TGTGCCAGTAGCCCCACAGGGGGTATCTATGGCTACACCTTC.